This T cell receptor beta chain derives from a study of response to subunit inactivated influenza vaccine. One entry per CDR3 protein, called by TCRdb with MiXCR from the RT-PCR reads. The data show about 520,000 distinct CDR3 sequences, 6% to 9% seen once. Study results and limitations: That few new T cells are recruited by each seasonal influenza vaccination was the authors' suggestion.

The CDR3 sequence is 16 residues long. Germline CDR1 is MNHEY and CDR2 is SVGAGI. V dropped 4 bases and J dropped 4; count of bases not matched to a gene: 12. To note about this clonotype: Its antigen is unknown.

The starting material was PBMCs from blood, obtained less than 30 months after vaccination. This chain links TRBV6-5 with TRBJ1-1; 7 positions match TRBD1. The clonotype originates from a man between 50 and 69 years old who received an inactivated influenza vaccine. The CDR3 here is CASSSLQGKGVTEAFF. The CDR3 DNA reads TGTGCCAGCAGTTCCCTACAGGGGAAGGGGGTCACTGAAGCTTTCTTT.